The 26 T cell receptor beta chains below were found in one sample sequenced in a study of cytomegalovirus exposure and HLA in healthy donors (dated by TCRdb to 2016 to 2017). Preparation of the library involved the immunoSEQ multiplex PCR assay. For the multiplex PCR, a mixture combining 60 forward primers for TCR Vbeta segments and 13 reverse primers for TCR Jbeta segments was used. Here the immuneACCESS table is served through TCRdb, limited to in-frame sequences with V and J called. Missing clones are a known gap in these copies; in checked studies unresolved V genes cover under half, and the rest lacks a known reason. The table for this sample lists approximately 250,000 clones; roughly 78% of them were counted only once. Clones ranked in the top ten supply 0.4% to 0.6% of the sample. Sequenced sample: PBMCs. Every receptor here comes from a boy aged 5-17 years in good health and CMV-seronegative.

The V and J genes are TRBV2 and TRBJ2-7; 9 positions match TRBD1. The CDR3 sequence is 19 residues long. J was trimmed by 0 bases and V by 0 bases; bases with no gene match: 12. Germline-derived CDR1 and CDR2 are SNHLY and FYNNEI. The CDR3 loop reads CASSEAYRGRINYSYEQYF. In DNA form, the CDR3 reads TGTGCCAGCAGTGAAGCGTACAGGGGGCGAATAAATTACTCCTACGAGCAGTACTTC.

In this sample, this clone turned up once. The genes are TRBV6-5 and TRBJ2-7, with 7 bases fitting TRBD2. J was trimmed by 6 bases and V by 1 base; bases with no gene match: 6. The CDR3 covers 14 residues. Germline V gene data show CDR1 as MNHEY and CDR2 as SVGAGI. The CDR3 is CASSYFGGIGEQYF. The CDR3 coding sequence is TGTGCCAGCAGTTACTTCGGGGGGATCGGCGAGCAGTACTTC.

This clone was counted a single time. The chain's CDR3 is CASSQDPNREGQPQHF. CDR3 in DNA: TGTGCCAGCAGCCAAGATCCCAACAGGGAAGGTCAGCCCCAGCATTTT. The V call is TRBV4-2, the J call TRBJ1-5; tentatively, D is TRBD1 (6 bases). The CDR3 contains 16 residues. Between the trimmed V and J ends, which lost 0 bases and 6 bases, there was a span of 15 bases. The V gene's germline CDR1 is LGHNA and CDR2 YNFKEQ.

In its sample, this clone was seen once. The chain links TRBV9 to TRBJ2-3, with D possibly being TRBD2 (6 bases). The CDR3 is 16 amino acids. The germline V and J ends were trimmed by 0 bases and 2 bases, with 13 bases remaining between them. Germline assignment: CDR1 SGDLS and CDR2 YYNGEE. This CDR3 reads CASSVGTKTLTDTQYF. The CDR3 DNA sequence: TGTGCCAGCAGCGTAGGGACTAAAACCCTCACAGATACGCAGTATTTT. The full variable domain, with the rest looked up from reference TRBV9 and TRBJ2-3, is DSGVTQTPKHLITATGQRVTLRCSPRSGDLSVYWYQQSLDQGLQFLIQYYNGEERAKGNILERFSAQQFPDLHSELNLSSLELGDSALYFCASSVGTKTLTDTQYFGPGTRLTVL.

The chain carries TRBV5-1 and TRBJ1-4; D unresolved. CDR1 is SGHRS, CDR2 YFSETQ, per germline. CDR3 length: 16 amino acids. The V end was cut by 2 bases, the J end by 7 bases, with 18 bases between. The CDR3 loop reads CASSLASPPRGEKLFF. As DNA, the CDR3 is TGCGCCAGCAGCTTAGCTTCTCCACCCCGTGGTGAAAAACTGTTTTTT.

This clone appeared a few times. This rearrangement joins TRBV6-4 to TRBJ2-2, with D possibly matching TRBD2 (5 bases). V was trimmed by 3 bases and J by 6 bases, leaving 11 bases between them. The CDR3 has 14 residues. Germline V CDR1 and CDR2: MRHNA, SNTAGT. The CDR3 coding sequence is TGTGCCAGCAGTGAAGGTAGCGAAGCCGGGGAGCTGTTTTTT. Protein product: CASSEGSEAGELFF.

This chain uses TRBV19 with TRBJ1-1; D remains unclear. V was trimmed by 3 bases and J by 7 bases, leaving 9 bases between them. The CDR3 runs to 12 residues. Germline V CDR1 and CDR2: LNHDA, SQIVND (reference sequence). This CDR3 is CASSMGRVEAFF. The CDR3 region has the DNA TGTGCCAGTAGTATGGGGAGAGTTGAAGCTTTCTTT.

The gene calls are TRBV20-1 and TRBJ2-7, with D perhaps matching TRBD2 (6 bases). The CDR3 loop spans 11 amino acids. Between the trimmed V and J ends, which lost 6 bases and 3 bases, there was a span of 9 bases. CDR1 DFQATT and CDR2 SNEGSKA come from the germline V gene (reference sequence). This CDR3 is CSARRDYEQYF. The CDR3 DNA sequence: TGCAGTGCCCGGCGGGACTACGAGCAGTACTTC.

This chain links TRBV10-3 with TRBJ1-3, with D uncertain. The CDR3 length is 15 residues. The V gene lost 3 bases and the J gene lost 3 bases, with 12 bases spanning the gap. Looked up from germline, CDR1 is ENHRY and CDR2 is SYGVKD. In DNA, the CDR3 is TGTGCCATCAGTGACCACTCGGGTCTTGGAAACACCATATATTTT. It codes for CAISDHSGLGNTIYF.

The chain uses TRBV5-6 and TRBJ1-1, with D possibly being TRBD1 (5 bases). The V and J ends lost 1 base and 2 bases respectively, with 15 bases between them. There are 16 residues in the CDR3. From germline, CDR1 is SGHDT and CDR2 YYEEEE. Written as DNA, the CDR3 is TGTGCCAGCAGCTTGTATCCGGGACTTAGAAACACTGAAGCTTTCTTT. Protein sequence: CASSLYPGLRNTEAFF.

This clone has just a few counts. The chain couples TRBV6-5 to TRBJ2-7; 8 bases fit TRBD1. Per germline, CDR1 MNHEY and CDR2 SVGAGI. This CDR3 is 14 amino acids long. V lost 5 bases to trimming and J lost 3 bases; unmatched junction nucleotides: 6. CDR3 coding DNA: TGTGCCAGCAGTACCTACAGGGGGTTCTACGAGCAGTACTTC. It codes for CASSTYRGFYEQYF.

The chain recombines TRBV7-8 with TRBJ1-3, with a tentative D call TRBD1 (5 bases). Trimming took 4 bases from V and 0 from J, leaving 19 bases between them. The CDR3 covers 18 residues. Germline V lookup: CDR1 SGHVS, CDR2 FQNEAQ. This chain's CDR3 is CASSSTGRARSSGNTIYF. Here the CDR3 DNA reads TGTGCCAGCAGCTCCACTGGCAGGGCCCGAAGCTCTGGAAACACCATATATTTT.

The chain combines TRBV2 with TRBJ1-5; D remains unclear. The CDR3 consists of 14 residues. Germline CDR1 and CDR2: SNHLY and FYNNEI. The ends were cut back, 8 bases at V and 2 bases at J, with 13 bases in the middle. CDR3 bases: TGTGCCAGCTGGGCAGGAGCGGGCAATCAGCCCCAGCATTTT. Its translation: CASWAGAGNQPQHF.

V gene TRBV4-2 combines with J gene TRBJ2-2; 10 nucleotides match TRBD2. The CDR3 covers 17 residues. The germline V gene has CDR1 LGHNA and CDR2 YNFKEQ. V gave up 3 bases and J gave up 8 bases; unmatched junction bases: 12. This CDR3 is CASSQPQDSGRVGELFF. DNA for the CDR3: TGTGCCAGCAGCCAGCCGCAAGACAGCGGGAGGGTAGGGGAGCTGTTTTTT.

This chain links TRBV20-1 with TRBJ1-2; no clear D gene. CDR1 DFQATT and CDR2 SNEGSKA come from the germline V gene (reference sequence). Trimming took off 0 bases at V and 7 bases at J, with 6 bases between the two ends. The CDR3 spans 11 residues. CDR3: CSARDSCGYTF. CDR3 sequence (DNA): TGCAGTGCTAGAGATTCCTGTGGCTACACCTTC.

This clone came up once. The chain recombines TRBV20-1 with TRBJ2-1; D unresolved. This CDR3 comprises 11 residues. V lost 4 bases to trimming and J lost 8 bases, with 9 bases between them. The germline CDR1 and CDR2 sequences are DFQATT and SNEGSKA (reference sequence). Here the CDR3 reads CSAMGDYEQFF. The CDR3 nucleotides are TGCAGTGCTATGGGTGACTATGAGCAGTTCTTC.

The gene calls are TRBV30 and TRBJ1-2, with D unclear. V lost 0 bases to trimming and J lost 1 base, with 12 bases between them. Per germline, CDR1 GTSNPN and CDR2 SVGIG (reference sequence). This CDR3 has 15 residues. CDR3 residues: CAWSVSPFLNYGYTF. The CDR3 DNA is TGTGCCTGGAGTGTAAGCCCGTTTCTTAACTATGGCTACACCTTC.

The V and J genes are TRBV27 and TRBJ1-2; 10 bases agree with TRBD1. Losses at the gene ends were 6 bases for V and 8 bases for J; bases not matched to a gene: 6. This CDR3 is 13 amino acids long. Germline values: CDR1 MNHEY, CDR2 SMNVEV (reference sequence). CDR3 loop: CASSLGTGDGYTF. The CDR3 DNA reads TGTGCCAGCAGCCTAGGGACAGGGGACGGCTACACCTTC.

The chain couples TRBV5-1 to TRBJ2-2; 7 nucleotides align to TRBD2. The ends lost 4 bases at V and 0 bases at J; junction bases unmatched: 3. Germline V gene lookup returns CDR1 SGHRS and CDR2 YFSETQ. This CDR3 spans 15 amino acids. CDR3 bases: TGCGCCAGCAGCGCGAGCGGGGCGAACACCGGGGAGCTGTTTTTT. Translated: CASSASGANTGELFF. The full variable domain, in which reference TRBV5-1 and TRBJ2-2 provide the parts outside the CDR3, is KAGVTQTPRYLIKTRGQQVTLSCSPISGHRSVSWYQQTPGQGLQFLFEYFSETQRNKGNFPGRFSGRQFSNSRSEMNVSTLELGDSALYLCASSASGANTGELFFGEGSRLTVL.

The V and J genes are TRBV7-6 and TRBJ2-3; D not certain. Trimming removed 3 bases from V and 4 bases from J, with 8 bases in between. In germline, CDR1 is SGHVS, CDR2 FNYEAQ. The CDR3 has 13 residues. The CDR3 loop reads CASSFIQADTQYF. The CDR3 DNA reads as TGTGCCAGCAGCTTCATCCAGGCAGATACGCAGTATTTT. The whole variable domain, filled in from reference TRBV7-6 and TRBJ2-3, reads GAGVSQSPRYKVTKRGQDVALRCDPISGHVSLYWYRQALGQGPEFLTYFNYEAQQDKSGLPNDRFSAERPEGSISTLTIQRTEQRDSAMYRCASSFIQADTQYFGPGTRLTVL.

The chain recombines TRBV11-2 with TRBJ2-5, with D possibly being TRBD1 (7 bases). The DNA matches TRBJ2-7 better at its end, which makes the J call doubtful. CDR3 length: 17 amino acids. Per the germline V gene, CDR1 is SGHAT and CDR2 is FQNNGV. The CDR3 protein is CASSSLGGGTLFNEQYF. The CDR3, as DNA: TGTGCCAGCAGCTCGTTAGGGGGCGGGACGTTGTTCAACGAGCAGTACTTC.

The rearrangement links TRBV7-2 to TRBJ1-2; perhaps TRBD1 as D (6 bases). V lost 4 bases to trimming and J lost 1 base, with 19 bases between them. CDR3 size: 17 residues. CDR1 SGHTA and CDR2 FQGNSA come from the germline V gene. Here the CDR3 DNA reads TGTGCCAGCAGCTCCGGGACACAAGTGAGGGTTAACTATGGCTACACCTTC. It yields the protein CASSSGTQVRVNYGYTF.

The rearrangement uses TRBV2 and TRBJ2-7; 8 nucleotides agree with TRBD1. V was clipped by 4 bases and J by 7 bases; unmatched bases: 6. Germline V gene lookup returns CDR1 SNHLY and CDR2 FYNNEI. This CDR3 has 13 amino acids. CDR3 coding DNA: TGTGCCAGCAGTGGCCACAGGGGGACAGAGCAGTACTTC. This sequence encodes CASSGHRGTEQYF. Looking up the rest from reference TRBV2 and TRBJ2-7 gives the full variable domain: EPEVTQTPSHQVTQMGQEVILRCVPISNHLYFYWYRQILGQKVEFLVSFYNNEISEKSEIFDDQFSVERPDGSNFTLKIRSTKLEDSAMYFCASSGHRGTEQYFGPGTRLTVT.

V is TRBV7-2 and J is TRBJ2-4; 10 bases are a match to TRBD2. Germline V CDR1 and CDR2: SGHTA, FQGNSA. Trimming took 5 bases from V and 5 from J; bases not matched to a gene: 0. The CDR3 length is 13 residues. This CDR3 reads CASSGLAENIQYF. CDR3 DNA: TGTGCCAGCAGCGGACTAGCGGAAAACATTCAGTACTTC.

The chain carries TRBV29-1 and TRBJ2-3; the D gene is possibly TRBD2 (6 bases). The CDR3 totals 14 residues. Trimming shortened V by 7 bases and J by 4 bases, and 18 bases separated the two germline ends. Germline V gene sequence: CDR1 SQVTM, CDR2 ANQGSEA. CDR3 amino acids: CSARGGREADTQYF. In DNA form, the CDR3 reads TGCAGCGCCCGAGGTGGCAGGGAGGCAGATACGCAGTATTTT.

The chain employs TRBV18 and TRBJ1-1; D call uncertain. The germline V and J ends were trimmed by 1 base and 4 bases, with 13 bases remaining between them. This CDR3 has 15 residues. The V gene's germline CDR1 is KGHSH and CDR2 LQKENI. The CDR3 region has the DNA TGTGCCAGCTCACCACAGGGAGTGACGGCCACTGAAGCTTTCTTT. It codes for CASSPQGVTATEAFF.